One sample yielded the 30 T cell receptor beta chains listed below, sequenced in a study of T cell responses to AZD1222 COVID-19 vaccine. Libraries were prepared by immunoSEQ multiplex PCR; TCRdb keeps only in-frame clonotypes and omits some of them. The sample consists of 95,000 to 150,000 clones, 80% to 95% of them appearing once. The specimen comprised peripheral blood, sampled 28 days after the second dose of the MenACWY control vaccine. The receptors were sampled from an adult who received the MenACWY meningococcal vaccine as a control.

V usage is TRBV27 and J usage is TRBJ1-1; D unclear. The CDR3 runs to 14 residues. CDR1 and CDR2 from the germline V gene are MNHEY and SMNVEV (reference sequence). The ends were cut back, 4 bases at V and 7 bases at J, with 16 bases in the middle. In nucleotides, the CDR3 is TGTGCCAGCAGTTCCATAGAGGGCCCCGGTGAAGCTTTCTTT. This translates into CASSSIEGPGEAFF.

This clone was detected a few times. The J gene is TRBJ2-5, the V gene TRBV3-1 (or the pseudogene TRBV3-2); 10 nucleotides align to TRBD1. This CDR3 spans 19 amino acids. J lost 2 bases, V lost 1 base, and 13 bases had no gene match. The V gene's germline CDR1 is LGHDT and CDR2 YNNKEL (reference sequence). CDR3 region: CASSQVSSTGQGMQETQYF. CDR3 coding DNA: TGTGCCAGCAGCCAAGTTTCGAGTACGGGACAGGGGATGCAAGAGACCCAGTACTTC.

The chain joins TRBV5-1 to TRBJ1-1, with unresolved D. The V end was cut by 3 bases, the J end by 0 bases, with 9 bases between. The germline V gene encodes CDR1 SGHRS and CDR2 YFSETQ. CDR3 length equals 14 residues. In nucleotides, the CDR3 is TGCGCCAGCAGCTCCCTCCGGGTGAACACTGAAGCTTTCTTT. Its translation: CASSSLRVNTEAFF.

The chain carries TRBV1 and TRBJ2-1. TRBV1 is annotated as a pseudogene. This CDR3 has 15 amino acids. CDR3 sequence reads: CTSSQAGRLYNEQFF. In DNA form, the CDR3 reads TGCACCAGCAGCCAAGCTGGACGGCTCTACAATGAGCAGTTCTTC.

This clone was found once. The CDR3 loop is CASSYAGEGTEAFF. In DNA form, the CDR3 reads TGTGCCAGCAGTTACGCTGGGGAAGGCACTGAAGCTTTCTTT. The V call is TRBV6-2 or TRBV6-3, the J call TRBJ1-1; no reliable D call. This CDR3 comprises 14 residues. Germline CDR1 is MNHEY and CDR2 is SVGEGT. Trimming left V 2 bases short and J 4 bases short, with 11 bases between.

The chain combines TRBV5-1 with TRBJ2-1; D is ambiguous. This CDR3 is built from 14 residues. The ends were cut back, 1 base at V and 4 bases at J, with 9 bases in the middle. From germline, CDR1 is SGHRS and CDR2 YFSETQ. CDR3 residues: CASSLSRRYNEQFF. CDR3 sequence (DNA): TGCGCCAGCAGCTTGAGTCGTCGGTACAATGAGCAGTTCTTC. The variable domain in full, with the rest retrieved from reference TRBV5-1 and TRBJ2-1, is KAGVTQTPRYLIKTRGQQVTLSCSPISGHRSVSWYQQTPGQGLQFLFEYFSETQRNKGNFPGRFSGRQFSNSRSEMNVSTLELGDSALYLCASSLSRRYNEQFFGPGTRLTVL.

The rearrangement joins TRBV2 to TRBJ2-4, with 9 bases matching TRBD2. Germline V gene data show CDR1 as SNHLY and CDR2 as FYNNEI. Unmatched junction bases numbered 0, after V lost 3 bases and J lost 0 bases. This CDR3 is built from 15 residues. CDR3 bases: TGTGCCAGCAGTGAGCGGGAGGGAGCCAAAAACATTCAGTACTTC. It specifies CASSEREGAKNIQYF.

The chain has TRBV28 and TRBJ2-1; D not resolved. Trimming removed 8 bases at V and 6 bases at J, with 8 bases between. The CDR3 sequence is 11 residues long. Per germline, CDR1 MDHEN and CDR2 SYDVKM. The CDR3 loop reads CASGWSNEQFF. CDR3 nucleotide sequence: TGTGCCAGCGGGTGGTCCAATGAGCAGTTCTTC.

The chain is built from TRBV6-1 and TRBJ2-1; tentatively, D is TRBD1 (6 bases). This CDR3 is built from 15 residues. Germline values: CDR1 MNHNS, CDR2 SASEGT. V was cut by 5 bases and J by 1 base, with 12 bases left in between. This chain's CDR3 is CASSLDSASYNEQFF. The CDR3 DNA reads as TGTGCCAGCAGTTTGGACAGCGCTTCCTACAATGAGCAGTTCTTC.

V is TRBV7-2 and J is TRBJ1-1, with D unresolved. CDR3 length: 14 residues. Trimming removed 6 bases from V and 4 bases from J, with 15 bases in between. Germline V lookup: CDR1 SGHTA, CDR2 FQGNSA. In DNA, the CDR3 is TGTGCCAGCAGGCATGGACGCCTAGGCACTGAAGCTTTCTTT. The encoded protein is CASRHGRLGTEAFF.

The chain carries TRBV6-5 and TRBJ2-1; no definite D call. Looked up from germline, CDR1 is MNHEY and CDR2 is SVGAGI. This CDR3 has 13 residues. Trimming stripped 5 bases from V and 2 bases from J, with 7 bases between. The CDR3 loop is CASSRQTYNEQFF. In DNA, the CDR3 is TGTGCCAGCAGTCGTCAGACCTACAATGAGCAGTTCTTC.

The chain has TRBV20-1 and TRBJ2-7, with D tentatively TRBD2 (5 bases). V gave up 3 bases and J gave up 2 bases, with 11 bases separating them. The CDR3 is made up of 13 amino acids. Germline lookup yields CDR1 DFQATT and CDR2 SNEGSKA (reference sequence). The CDR3 coding sequence is TGCAGTGCTAGTGAGGGTCCCGCCTACGAGCAGTACTTC. Amino acid sequence: CSASEGPAYEQYF.

In nucleotides, the CDR3 is TGTGCCAGCAGTTACTCGAGTCTAGTTTTGTACAATGAGCAGTTCTTC. It is translated as CASSYSSLVLYNEQFF. The rearrangement links TRBV6-2 or TRBV6-3 to TRBJ2-1; no firm D call. Germline assignment: CDR1 MNHEY and CDR2 SVGEGT. Trimming took 0 bases from V and 4 from J, leaving 13 bases between them. CDR3 length equals 16 residues.

The V call is TRBV7-6, the J call TRBJ2-3, with no clear D. Germline V gene sequence: CDR1 SGHVS, CDR2 FNYEAQ. V was clipped by 5 bases and J by 6 bases, with 9 bases between them. The length of the CDR3 is 12 residues. CDR3 loop: CASSPGPDTQYF. The DNA for the CDR3 is TGTGCCAGCAGCCCCGGCCCCGATACGCAGTATTTT. Full variable domain (rest looked up from reference TRBV7-6 and TRBJ2-3): GAGVSQSPRYKVTKRGQDVALRCDPISGHVSLYWYRQALGQGPEFLTYFNYEAQQDKSGLPNDRFSAERPEGSISTLTIQRTEQRDSAMYRCASSPGPDTQYFGPGTRLTVL.

The chain is built from TRBV14 and TRBJ1-1; D ambiguous. The germline V and J ends were trimmed by 4 bases and 7 bases, with 13 bases remaining between them. This CDR3 is 13 amino acids long. Per germline, CDR1 SGHDN and CDR2 FVKESK. CDR3 nucleotides: TGTGCCAGCAGCCCGGGTGCGATCCTTGAAGCTTTCTTT. Protein product: CASSPGAILEAFF.

The chain is built from TRBV3-1 (or the pseudogene TRBV3-2) and TRBJ2-7; D gene unclear. CDR1 and CDR2 from the germline V gene are LGHDT and YNNKEL (reference sequence). The CDR3 length is 16 residues. V was cut by 2 bases and J by 5 bases, with 19 bases left in between. The CDR3 sequence: CASSQRQIVIVDEQYV. As DNA, the CDR3 is TGTGCCAGCAGCCAAAGGCAGATAGTTATCGTCGACGAGCAGTACGTC.

This sequence joins TRBV7-6 and TRBJ2-7; 10 positions match TRBD2. This CDR3 has 17 residues. The trim removed 8 bases at V and 1 base at J, leaving 14 bases unmatched. Germline V CDR1 and CDR2: SGHVS, FNYEAQ. CDR3 sequence (DNA): TGTGCCAGCTTCGAGGGGCATTTGACTAGCGGGTCCTACGAGCAGTACTTC. Protein: CASFEGHLTSGSYEQYF.

The V gene is TRBV9, the J gene TRBJ2-1; 10 nucleotides match TRBD2. Germline CDR1 reads SGDLS; CDR2 reads YYNGEE. This CDR3 has 13 residues. With 8 bases clipped from V and 3 bases from J, the junction kept 2 bases outside the gene matches. CDR3 DNA: TGTGCCAGTCAGCGGGAGGGCTACAATGAGCAGTTCTTC. Amino acid sequence: CASQREGYNEQFF.

The genes are TRBV5-5 and TRBJ2-7; D may correspond to TRBD1 or TRBD2 (6 bases each). V was trimmed by 2 bases and J by 3 bases, leaving 15 bases between them. This CDR3 spans 15 amino acids. Germline assignment: CDR1 SGHKS and CDR2 YYEKEE (reference sequence). The CDR3 reads CASSFLWGADYEQYV. As DNA, the CDR3 is TGTGCCAGCAGCTTTCTATGGGGGGCCGACTACGAGCAGTACGTC.

This clone was observed once. V gene TRBV3-1 (or the pseudogene TRBV3-2) combines with J gene TRBJ2-3; 10 positions agree with TRBD2. The V gene's germline CDR1 is LGHDT and CDR2 YNNKEL (reference sequence). The CDR3 is 18 residues long. The trim removed 0 bases at V and 2 bases at J, leaving 8 bases unmatched. The CDR3 protein is CASSQDLSGRVITDTQYF. In nucleotides, the CDR3 is TGTGCCAGCAGCCAAGATCTCAGCGGGAGGGTGATCACAGATACGCAGTATTTT.

The chain carries TRBV28 and TRBJ2-7, with a possible D match to TRBD2 (7 bases). CDR1 MDHEN and CDR2 SYDVKM come from the germline V gene. This CDR3 has 14 amino acids. The ends were cut back, 7 bases at V and 2 bases at J, with 15 bases in the middle. Written as DNA, the CDR3 is TGTGCCAGCACCCTCAGAGGGGGGGCCTACGAGCAGTACTTC. Its translation: CASTLRGGAYEQYF.

The chain is built from TRBV2 and TRBJ2-7; TRBD2 matches 7 bases. Trimming cost V 6 bases and J 6 bases; bases outside gene matches: 14. Germline V gene sequence: CDR1 SNHLY, CDR2 FYNNEI. The CDR3 has 15 amino acids. CDR3 amino acids: CASRPRDYAGSEQYF. The CDR3 nucleotides are TGTGCCAGCAGGCCCCGGGACTATGCGGGAAGCGAGCAGTACTTC.

V and J are TRBV11-1 and TRBJ2-3, with 11 nucleotides matching TRBD2. The ends lost 1 base at V and 4 bases at J; junction bases unmatched: 4. This CDR3 contains 16 residues. Germline CDR1 SGHAT, CDR2 FQDESV (reference sequence). As DNA, the CDR3 is TGTGCCAGCAGCTTAGAGACTAGCGGGGCGGCAGATACGCAGTATTTT. Its protein product is CASSLETSGAADTQYF.

The gene calls are TRBV3-1 (or the pseudogene TRBV3-2) and TRBJ2-5; the match to TRBD1 covers 7 bases. The CDR3 covers 17 residues. Trimming took 1 base from V and 2 from J; bases not matched to a gene: 10. Germline V gene lookup returns CDR1 LGHDT and CDR2 YNNKEL (reference sequence). The CDR3 DNA reads TGTGCCAGCAGCCAAGTACCCACCGACAGGGTTCAAGAGACCCAGTACTTC. It encodes CASSQVPTDRVQETQYF.

This sequence joins TRBV28 and TRBJ2-1; 8 positions agree with TRBD2. V was clipped by 5 bases and J by 4 bases; unmatched bases: 16. This CDR3 comprises 18 residues. CDR1 is MDHEN and CDR2 is SYDVKM in the germline V gene. CDR3: CASSLIAGPLTGYNEQFF. CDR3 nucleotide sequence: TGTGCCAGCAGTCTAATAGCGGGACCGCTCACGGGTTACAATGAGCAGTTCTTC.

This rearrangement joins TRBV25-1 to TRBJ2-4; 9 nucleotides align to TRBD2. The junction had 9 bases not matched to a gene; V was cut back by 4 bases and J by 8 bases. The CDR3 totals 15 residues. The V gene's germline CDR1 is MGHDK and CDR2 SYGVNS. The DNA of the CDR3 is TGTGCCAGCAGTGCCTCTAGCGGGGTAACGTACATTCAGTACTTC. It specifies CASSASSGVTYIQYF.

This clone was found once. The chain couples TRBV12-5 to TRBJ2-5; D might be TRBD1 (6 bases). The V end lost 1 base, the J end lost 1 base, and 16 bases lay between the germline ends. There are 17 residues in the CDR3. Germline V CDR1 and CDR2: LGHNT, FRNRAP. The CDR3 here is CASGLALTGFGQETQYF. The CDR3 DNA sequence: TGTGCTAGTGGTTTGGCTCTCACAGGGTTCGGCCAAGAGACCCAGTACTTC.

The J gene is TRBJ1-2, the V gene TRBV24-1; D gene unclear. The CDR3 is 11 residues long. Trimming removed 5 bases at V and 4 bases at J, with 4 bases between. Germline V gene lookup returns CDR1 KGHDR and CDR2 SFDVKD. The CDR3: CATSAGYGYTF. The DNA for the CDR3 is TGTGCCACCAGTGCCGGCTATGGCTACACCTTC.

The genes are TRBV6-5 and TRBJ2-5, with D maybe TRBD2 (6 bases). This CDR3 is built from 13 residues. Deletions cut 4 bases from V and 2 bases from J, with 8 bases between. Germline V gene data show CDR1 as MNHEY and CDR2 as SVGAGI. The CDR3 DNA reads as TGTGCCAGCAGTTTACTAGCACAAGAGACCCAGTACTTC. Its translation: CASSLLAQETQYF.

V is TRBV24-1 and J is TRBJ1-1, with TRBD1 identical over 7 bases. The germline V gene encodes CDR1 KGHDR and CDR2 SFDVKD. CDR3 length equals 15 residues. V was pared by 2 bases and J by 3 bases, with 5 bases of the junction left unmatched. The CDR3 region is CATSDSRQGDTEAFF. The CDR3, as DNA: TGTGCCACCAGTGATTCGCGGCAGGGGGACACTGAAGCTTTCTTT.